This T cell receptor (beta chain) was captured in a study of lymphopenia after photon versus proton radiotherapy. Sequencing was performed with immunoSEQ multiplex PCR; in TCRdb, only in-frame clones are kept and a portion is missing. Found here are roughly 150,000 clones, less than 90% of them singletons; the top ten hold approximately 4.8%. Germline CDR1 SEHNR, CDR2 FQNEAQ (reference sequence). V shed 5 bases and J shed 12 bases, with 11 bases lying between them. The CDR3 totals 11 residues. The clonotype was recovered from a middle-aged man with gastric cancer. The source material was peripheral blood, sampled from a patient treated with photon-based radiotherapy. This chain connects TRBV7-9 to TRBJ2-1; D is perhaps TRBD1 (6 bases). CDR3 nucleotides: TGTGCCAGCAGCCCCGGGACAAGGCAGTTCTTC. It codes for CASSPGTRQFF.